The source of this TCR beta chain is a study of T cell responses to AZD1222 COVID-19 vaccine. Study-wide points: The donor group comprised mostly white British people and more females; the analysis possibly underestimated clonal diversity. It was only five to seven AZD1222 recipients who were seropositive at baseline.

A remark on this clone: Its antigen is as yet unknown.

V lost 5 bases to trimming and J lost 7 bases, with 12 bases between them. Germline CDR1 reads SGHVS; CDR2 reads FQNEAQ. The CDR3 totals 14 residues. Profiling relied on immunoSEQ multiplex PCR, and the TCRdb table lists in-frame clones only, not all of them. This repertoire shows approximately 70,000 clones, approximately 88% found once; its top ten account for 8% to 10%. The rearrangement links TRBV7-8 to TRBJ1-6; a weak D match, TRBD1 (5 bases). The sample in question was peripheral blood, obtained 28 days after the second dose of the MenACWY control vaccine. The source of this sequence is an adult who received the MenACWY meningococcal vaccine as a control. The CDR3 region has the DNA TGTGCCAGCAGCCCTGGGACCTTCAATTCACCCCTCCACTTT. This gives the protein CASSPGTFNSPLHF.